This record covers a single TCR beta chain. Its antigen is unknown. A second about 7 to 11 cycle PCR used barcoded and J-beta primers. TCRdb reprocessed the 5' RACE reads via MiXCR and lists one record per CDR3 protein. The table includes 1.5 million or so distinct CDR3 sequences, 42% detected once. There were healthy Caucasian individuals from Russia, aged about 6 to 100, serving as donors. This sample is part of a study of blood T cells in healthy people across ages. Study-level points and caveats: Per million T cells, TCR beta diversity dropped about linearly as age rose.

In germline, CDR1 is SNHLY, CDR2 FYNNEI. CDR3 length: 19 residues. V gave up 5 bases and J gave up 0 bases; unmatched junction bases: 16. Sequencing was carried out using blood. V and J are TRBV2 and TRBJ2-3, with TRBD2 matching over 8 bases. The TCR originated in a young woman in good health. CDR3 sequence (DNA): TGTGCCAGCAGTCCGAGAGTGGTAGCGGGGTCACATAGCACAGATACGCAGTATTTT. As protein: CASSPRVVAGSHSTDTQYF. Full variable domain (rest looked up from reference TRBV2 and TRBJ2-3): EPEVTQTPSHQVTQMGQEVILRCVPISNHLYFYWYRQILGQKVEFLVSFYNNEISEKSEIFDDQFSVERPDGSNFTLKIRSTKLEDSAMYFCASSPRVVAGSHSTDTQYFGPGTRLTVL.